The rows below give T cell receptor beta chains drawn from one sample of a study of cytomegalovirus exposure and HLA in healthy donors. Clones were read by immunoSEQ multiplex PCR, and TCRdb kept only the in-frame ones, dropping some. The repertoire holds tens of thousands of clones, with approximately 93% as singletons. Material for sequencing was PBMCs. The receptors were gathered from a man younger than 35 in good health and CMV-seronegative. CDR3s include the opening cysteine and the closing phenylalanine or tryptophan. Each record gives: D gene, J gene, V gene, clone size, CDR3 DNA, CDR3 protein. D genes are given only for firm matches. Rows may omit the clone size; those that give it use once, few, many or a size class.

TRBD1 TRBJ2-2 TRBV6-5 NA TGTGCCAGCAGCCTAACCACAGACAGGGGCCGGGAGCTGTTTTTT CASSLTTDRGRELFF
TRBD2 TRBJ2-1 TRBV6-6 NA TGTGCCAGCAGTTACCGGACTAGCGGGGGGGGCAATGAGCAGTTCTTC CASSYRTSGGGNEQFF
NA TRBJ2-2 TRBV27 NA TGTGCCAGCAGTTTTAGGGGCAGCCAAACCGGGGAGCTGTTTTTT CASSFRGSQTGELFF
TRBD1 TRBJ1-5 TRBV30 NA TGTGCCTGGAGTACCGGGACAGGAGGTCAGCCCCAGCATTTT CAWSTGTGGQPQHF
NA TRBJ1-3 TRBV11-2 NA TGTGCCAGCAGCTTAGAACCGGGGGGTGCAGGAAACACCATATATTTT CASSLEPGGAGNTIYF
TRBD1 TRBJ2-5 TRBV2 NA TGTGCCAGCGATTCGACAGGGAGAGAGACCCAGTACTTC CASDSTGRETQYF
TRBD1 TRBJ1-2 TRBV7-9 NA TGTGCCAGCAGCTTCACCGGACAGGGGACGGATGGCTACACCTTC CASSFTGQGTDGYTF
TRBD2 TRBJ2-1 TRBV5-4 NA TGTGCCAGCAGCTTGGATGCGCGGGGGAATGAGCAGTTCTTC CASSLDARGNEQFF
TRBD1 TRBJ1-1 TRBV30 NA TGTGCCGCCACACAGGGGATGGGGGGTCTGTTTAGGAACACTGAAGCTTTCTTT CAATQGMGGLFRNTEAFF
NA TRBJ1-1 TRBV7-9 NA TGTGCCAGCAGCTTACCCACAGGGAACACTGAAGCTTTCTTT CASSLPTGNTEAFF
TRBD1 TRBJ2-7 TRBV19 NA TGTGCCAGTAGTATAGGTTCCGGGACAGGCTCCTACGAGCAGTACTTC CASSIGSGTGSYEQYF
NA TRBJ1-2 TRBV2 NA TGTGCCAGCAGTGACGACAGCTCCTATGGCTACACCTTC CASSDDSSYGYTF
TRBD2 TRBJ2-1 TRBV4-2 NA TGTGCCAGCAGCCAAGATAGCGGGGGCTACAATGAGCAGTTCTTC CASSQDSGGYNEQFF
TRBD1 TRBJ2-1 TRBV10-3 NA TGTGCCATCAGCGCCGGGACAGCGAACAATGAGCAGTTCTTC CAISAGTANNEQFF
TRBD1 TRBJ1-2 TRBV2 NA TGTGCCAGCAGTGCCGGGACAGCCTATGGCTACACCTTC CASSAGTAYGYTF
NA TRBJ1-3 TRBV12-5 NA TGTGCTAGTGGTTTGCTCCCTGGAAACACCATATATTTT CASGLLPGNTIYF
NA TRBJ2-5 TRBV12-5 once TGTGCTAGTGGTTTGGACGTGCCCCGGGAGACCCAGTACTTC CASGLDVPRETQYF
NA TRBJ1-4 TRBV2 NA TGTGCCAGCAGTCCACCGGGCCCCAGGGCTGAAAAACTGTTTTTT CASSPPGPRAEKLFF
NA TRBJ1-2 TRBV10-3 NA TGTGCCATCAAACAGGCCCAGGCTAACTATGGCTACACCTTC CAIKQAQANYGYTF
TRBD1 TRBJ2-7 TRBV4-1 NA TGCGCCAGCAGCGAAGGAGGACAGGAGAGCTCCTACGAGCAGTACTTC CASSEGGQESSYEQYF
TRBD1 TRBJ1-5 TRBV18 NA TGTGCCAGCTCACCAAAGGGACAGGGGGCCCAGCCCCAGCATTTT CASSPKGQGAQPQHF
NA TRBJ2-1 TRBV30 NA TGTGCCTGGAGTGTACATGGCGGGTCAGGCTCCTACAATGAGCAGTTCTTC CAWSVHGGSGSYNEQFF
NA TRBJ2-7 TRBV4-3 NA TGCGCCAGCAGCCGGTATAGCGGATACGAGCAGTACTTC CASSRYSGYEQYF
TRBD1 TRBJ2-2 TRBV7-6 NA TGTGCCAGCAGCTTAAGACAGGGGACCGGGGAGCTGTTTTTT CASSLRQGTGELFF
NA TRBJ1-1 TRBV6-6 NA TGTGCCAGCGGGCGGGGGAACTCGAACACTGAAGCTTTCTTT CASGRGNSNTEAFF
NA TRBJ1-6 TRBV5-1 NA TGCGCCAGCAGCACAGGAGGGGATTCACCCCTCCACTTT CASSTGGDSPLHF
TRBD1 TRBJ1-2 TRBV6-1 NA TGTGCCAGCAGTCCCAGGGGGCATGGCTACACCTTC CASSPRGHGYTF
TRBD2 TRBJ2-7 TRBV5-4 NA TGTGCCAGCAAGATAGCGGGGGGTTCCTACGAGCAGTACTTC CASKIAGGSYEQYF
TRBD1 TRBJ1-1 TRBV19 NA TGTGCCAGTAGTACTTTACCGGGACAGGGGATTGAAGCTTTCTTT CASSTLPGQGIEAFF
TRBD1 TRBJ1-2 TRBV6-6 few TGTGCCATCCGCGGACAGGACGTTGAGGGCTACACCTTC CAIRGQDVEGYTF
NA TRBJ1-5 TRBV5-6 NA TGTGCCAGCAGCTTCCGGGGGGCTGGGCAGCCCCAGCATTTT CASSFRGAGQPQHF